This is a list of T cell receptor beta chains from one sample in a study of blood T cell repertoires in COVID-19. TCRdb keeps only in-frame clones here, not all; method: immunoSEQ multiplex PCR. This sample carries fewer than 200,000 clones, 70% to 90% of them seen once, and the ten largest clones take 1.5% to 2%. The specimen sequenced was peripheral blood. All receptors derive from a man between 18 and 35 years old who had recovered from COVID-19. CDR3s leave out the opening cysteine and the closing phenylalanine or tryptophan. The order of the fields is CDR3 length, J gene, V gene, CDR3 protein.

length: 11; J: TRBJ2-7; V: TRBV6-2/TRBV6-3; CDR3: ASSYGFSYEQY
length: 14; J: TRBJ1-3; V: TRBV28; CDR3: ATYLGAFSSGNTIY
length: 14; J: TRBJ2-2; V: TRBV11-1; CDR3: ASSPRTGDNTGELF
length: 12; J: TRBJ1-4; V: TRBV6-5; CDR3: ASSRGQGSEKLF
length: 11; J: TRBJ2-7; V: TRBV6-2/TRBV6-3; CDR3: ASSYSSKREQY
length: 14; J: TRBJ2-3; V: TRBV9; CDR3: ASSVGTGSSTDTQY
length: 13; J: TRBJ1-4; V: TRBV2; CDR3: ASSALQGVAEKLF
length: 13; J: TRBJ1-6; V: TRBV6-6; CDR3: ASRPKDRRNSPLH
length: 14; J: TRBJ2-2; V: TRBV2; CDR3: ASSASGRTNTGELF
length: 10; J: TRBJ1-1; V: TRBV19; CDR3: ACGGVWTEAF